The rows below give T cell receptor beta chains drawn from one sample of a study of T cell responses to AZD1222 COVID-19 vaccine. Produced via immunoSEQ multiplex PCR; TCRdb's table is partial and in-frame only. Of about 160,000 clones listed, 92% are singletons. The sample in question was peripheral blood, obtained 28 days after the second AZD1222 dose. Receptor source: an adult who received the AZD1222 COVID-19 vaccine. The CDR3 runs from the conserved cysteine through the conserved F or W. The D gene is left open where the match is weak. For some rows the clone size is stated as once, few or many, or as a class when expanded; others skip it.

CDR3 protein	CDR3 DNA	J gene	D gene	clone size	V gene
CASTGADGYTF	TGTGCCAGCACTGGGGCAGATGGCTACACCTTC	TRBJ1-2	NA	NA	TRBV6-5
CASSYGRGLLNYGYTF	TGTGCCAGCAGTTACGGAAGGGGGCTCTTAAACTATGGCTACACCTTC	TRBJ1-2	TRBD1	NA	TRBV6-2/TRBV6-3
CASSPTSGASYEQYF	TGTGCCAGCAGCCCCACTTCGGGAGCATCCTACGAGCAGTACTTC	TRBJ2-7	NA	once	TRBV9
CASSPQLITGVGAYGYTF	TGTGCCAGCAGTCCACAACTTATAACAGGGGTTGGAGCTTATGGCTACACCTTC	TRBJ1-2	TRBD1	NA	TRBV27
CASSQTGTVIEKLFF	TGCGCCAGCAGCCAGACCGGGACAGTTATTGAAAAACTGTTTTTT	TRBJ1-4	TRBD1	NA	TRBV4-1
CASSLLLAYEQYF	TGTGCCAGCAGTTTACTACTAGCCTACGAGCAGTACTTC	TRBJ2-7	NA	NA	TRBV12-3/TRBV12-4
CASSQNPGAGGPSWEKLFF	TGTGCCAGCAGCCAAAATCCAGGAGCAGGGGGACCGTCATGGGAAAAACTGTTTTTT	TRBJ1-4	TRBD1	NA	TRBV3-1/TRBV3-2
CASEGQGAAEQYF	TGTGCCAGTGAGGGACAGGGAGCCGCCGAGCAGTACTTC	TRBJ2-7	TRBD1	NA	TRBV19
CASSRVSPNTEAFF	TGTGCCAGTAGTAGGGTCTCGCCGAACACTGAAGCTTTCTTT	TRBJ1-1	NA	NA	TRBV19
CASNTQGSDTQYF	TGTGCCAGTAACACACAGGGATCAGATACGCAGTATTTT	TRBJ2-3	NA	NA	TRBV19
CASSSRASNEKLFF	TGTGCCAGCAGCAGCAGGGCTTCTAATGAAAAACTGTTTTTT	TRBJ1-4	NA	NA	TRBV6-5
CASSLKVGLMNTEAFF	TGTGCCAGCAGTTTAAAGGTGGGCCTCATGAACACTGAAGCTTTCTTT	TRBJ1-1	NA	NA	TRBV27
CASSLAGAYGYTF	TGTGCCAGCAGTTTGGCAGGGGCCTATGGCTACACCTTC	TRBJ1-2	NA	NA	TRBV28
CASSLSGRVYNQPQHF	TGTGCCAGCAGTTTATCTGGCAGGGTCTACAATCAGCCCCAGCATTTT	TRBJ1-5	NA	once	TRBV28
CASSFDRGYGYTF	TGTGCCAGCAGCTTCGACAGGGGCTATGGCTACACCTTC	TRBJ1-2	TRBD1	NA	TRBV6-2/TRBV6-3
CASSLVWVGLPRTYEQYF	TGTGCCAGCAGCTTAGTCTGGGTGGGACTACCGAGAACCTACGAGCAGTACTTC	TRBJ2-7	TRBD2	NA	TRBV7-9
CASSYLGNSPLHF	TGTGCCAGCAGTTACCTAGGGAATTCACCCCTCCACTTT	TRBJ1-6	NA	NA	TRBV6-2/TRBV6-3
CASSLYGVDGKGATSSYEQYF	TGTGCCAGCAGCTTATACGGCGTCGACGGAAAAGGGGCGACGAGCTCCTACGAGCAGTACTTC	TRBJ2-7	NA	NA	TRBV7-3
CASRDRGAPFQETQYF	TGTGCCAGCAGAGACAGGGGAGCCCCGTTCCAAGAGACCCAGTACTTC	TRBJ2-5	TRBD1	NA	TRBV7-9
CASSPALQGGERTEAFF	TGCGCCAGCAGCCCTGCGCTACAGGGGGGAGAGAGGACTGAAGCTTTCTTT	TRBJ1-1	TRBD1	NA	TRBV5-1
CASSLPYQELGTQYF	TGCGCCAGCAGCCTTCCCTATCAGGAGTTAGGAACGCAGTATTTT	TRBJ2-3	NA	once	TRBV5-1
CASSPRDFYNEQFF	TGTGCCAGCAGCCCCCGGGACTTCTACAATGAGCAGTTCTTC	TRBJ2-1	NA	NA	TRBV9
CASSLGASLGYEQYF	TGCGCCAGCAGCTTGGGAGCCTCATTGGGGTACGAGCAGTACTTC	TRBJ2-7	NA	NA	TRBV5-1
CATGTSNQPQHF	TGTGCCACAGGGACTAGCAATCAGCCCCAGCATTTT	TRBJ1-5	NA	once	TRBV27
CASSIGGGEQFF	TGTGCCAGCAGCATCGGAGGTGGTGAGCAGTTCTTC	TRBJ2-1	NA	NA	TRBV7-9
CATSKLAGGGTDTQYF	TGTGCCACCAGCAAACTAGCGGGAGGGGGCACAGATACGCAGTATTTT	TRBJ2-3	TRBD2	NA	TRBV15
CASSGGINTEAFF	TGCGCCAGCAGCGGGGGAATTAATACTGAAGCTTTCTTT	TRBJ1-1	NA	NA	TRBV10-1
CATSFGGQEQEHTF	TGTGCCACCAGCTTTGGGGGGCAGGAGCAAGAGCACACCTTC	TRBJ1-2	NA	NA	TRBV15
CASRRDSPVFPDTDTQYF	TGTGCCAGCAGGCGGGACAGCCCCGTATTCCCTGACACAGATACGCAGTATTTT	TRBJ2-3	NA	NA	TRBV27
CASQSSGGTDTQYF	TGCGCCAGTCAGTCTAGCGGGGGCACAGATACGCAGTATTTT	TRBJ2-3	TRBD2	NA	TRBV10-1
CASSLWGAGADTQYF	TGTGCCAGCAGCCTCTGGGGAGCGGGCGCAGATACGCAGTATTTT	TRBJ2-3	NA	NA	TRBV5-6
CSVGGRTEAFF	TGCAGCGTTGGAGGCAGGACTGAAGCTTTCTTT	TRBJ1-1	NA	NA	TRBV29-1
CASSSEGFYGYTF	TGTGCCAGCAGCTCGGAGGGCTTCTATGGCTACACCTTC	TRBJ1-2	NA	NA	TRBV5-5
CASSLEVYNEQFF	TGTGCCAGCAGCTTAGAGGTGTACAATGAGCAGTTCTTC	TRBJ2-1	NA	NA	TRBV11-3
CAWSSTPVLGGTTTDTQYF	TGTGCCTGGAGCTCCACACCAGTATTGGGCGGGACAACTACAGATACGCAGTATTTT	TRBJ2-3	NA	NA	TRBV30
CASSLEAGAQPQHF	TGTGCCAGCAGCTTAGAGGCAGGAGCACAGCCCCAGCATTTT	TRBJ1-5	NA	NA	TRBV7-9
CASSQDPAGSNTEAFF	TGTGCCAGCAGCCAAGATCCGGCAGGGAGCAACACTGAAGCTTTCTTT	TRBJ1-1	NA	NA	TRBV3-1/TRBV3-2
CASSVVPQSYEQYF	TGTGCCAGCAGCGTAGTACCACAGTCCTACGAGCAGTACTTC	TRBJ2-7	NA	NA	TRBV9
CASSSDRGETQYF	TGTGCCAGCAGCTCAGACAGGGGGGAGACCCAGTACTTC	TRBJ2-5	TRBD1	NA	TRBV12-3/TRBV12-4